The next 14 T cell receptor beta chains were all read from a single sample in a study of blood T cell repertoires in COVID-19. TCRdb's table, derived via immunoSEQ multiplex PCR, lists solely in-frame clones and lacks some. Among nearly 350,000 clones, 90% to 95% were seen once, and the ten largest hold 3% to 4%. Sequenced material: peripheral blood. These TCRs come from a woman younger than 35 who had recovered from COVID-19.

J is TRBJ1-6 and V is TRBV7-8; weak D call: TRBD1 (5 bases). Trimming took off 5 bases at V and 7 bases at J, with 12 bases between the two ends. The CDR3 is 14 residues long. The germline CDR1 and CDR2 sequences are SGHVS and FQNEAQ. The CDR3 DNA sequence: TGTGCCAGCAGCAGTGACAGTTTAAATTCACCCCTCCACTTT. Translated: CASSSDSLNSPLHF.

V usage is TRBV7-2 and J usage is TRBJ2-7; 9 nucleotides line up with TRBD1. Germline V gene sequence: CDR1 SGHTA, CDR2 FQGNSA. The CDR3 is 14 amino acids. The ends lost 5 bases at V and 4 bases at J; junction bases unmatched: 6. CDR3 amino acids: CASSHTGGGYEQYV. In DNA form, the CDR3 reads TGTGCCAGCAGCCACACAGGGGGCGGTTACGAGCAGTACGTC.

This clone was found once. The CDR3 DNA reads as TGCAGTGCTAGTTTTGGGACAGGGGTGACAGATACGCAGTATTTT. Amino acid sequence: CSASFGTGVTDTQYF. V and J are TRBV20-1 and TRBJ2-3; 10 bases are shared with TRBD1. Germline CDR1 reads DFQATT; CDR2 reads SNEGSKA (reference sequence). The CDR3 is 15 amino acids. J was trimmed by 3 bases and V by 3 bases; bases with no gene match: 6.

CDR3 sequence (DNA): TGTGCCAGCAGCCCTCTGAGACAGGGTGAAGCTTTCTTT. Encoded protein: CASSPLRQGEAFF. This chain joins TRBV12-3 or TRBV12-4 and TRBJ1-1, with 7 bases that match TRBD1. After removal of 6 bases from V and 7 bases from J, the junction contained 8 bases not matched to a gene. The length of the CDR3 is 13 residues.

The genes are TRBV9 and TRBJ2-5; D call uncertain. Trimming took off 0 bases at V and 4 bases at J, with 7 bases between the two ends. Germline V gene sequence: CDR1 SGDLS, CDR2 YYNGEE. The CDR3 is made up of 13 amino acids. CDR3 residues: CASSVDGRETQYF. In DNA form, the CDR3 reads TGTGCCAGCAGCGTAGATGGCAGAGAGACCCAGTACTTC.

The chain carries TRBV6-1 and TRBJ2-7; TRBD1 agrees at 7 bases. The trim removed 3 bases at V and 4 bases at J, leaving 3 bases unmatched. The CDR3 is made up of 13 amino acids. Looked up from germline, CDR1 is MNHNS and CDR2 is SASEGT. The CDR3 DNA reads TGTGCCAGCAGTGAGATACAGGGGTACGAGCAGTACGTC. It yields the protein CASSEIQGYEQYV.

The CDR3 loop reads CASSFRQGAREAFF. As DNA, the CDR3 is TGTGCCAGCAGTTTCAGACAGGGGGCGCGTGAGGCTTTCTTT. The V and J genes are TRBV27 and TRBJ1-1; 10 bases fit TRBD1. CDR3 length equals 14 residues. Germline lookup yields CDR1 MNHEY and CDR2 SMNVEV (reference sequence). The V gene end was trimmed by 3 bases and the J gene end by 11 bases; junction bases not matched to a gene: 9.

This clone has only a few counts. V usage is TRBV11-3 and J usage is TRBJ1-4, with 8 bases that match TRBD1. Germline V gene sequence: CDR1 SGHNT, CDR2 YENEEA. The CDR3 covers 14 residues. The J segment lost 3 bases and the V segment lost 9 bases, leaving 6 bases of the junction unmatched. The CDR3 DNA is TGTGCCAGTCAACCGGGACAGGCTAATGAAAAACTGTTTTTT. Translation: CASQPGQANEKLFF.

The chain uses TRBV7-2 and TRBJ1-2; 7 bases fit TRBD1. This CDR3 is 15 amino acids long. J lost 5 bases, V lost 5 bases, and 11 bases had no gene match. Germline assignment: CDR1 SGHTA and CDR2 FQGNSA. The CDR3 region has the DNA TGTGCCAGCAGCCCAAGAACCGGGACAGTATATGGCTACACCTTC. Translating it yields CASSPRTGTVYGYTF.

The chain joins TRBV30 to TRBJ1-2; D perhaps matches TRBD1 (6 bases). V lost 3 bases and J lost 0, with 14 bases in between. The CDR3 is made up of 15 amino acids. Germline V gene lookup returns CDR1 GTSNPN and CDR2 SVGIG (reference sequence). Written as DNA, the CDR3 is TGTGCCTGGAGACCAGTGGACAGCGCTAACTATGGCTACACCTTC. Translation gives CAWRPVDSANYGYTF.

The J gene is TRBJ1-2, the V gene TRBV15; weak D call: TRBD1 (6 bases). Germline CDR1 and CDR2: LNHNV and YYDKDF (reference sequence). The CDR3 consists of 15 residues. V was clipped by 3 bases and J by 1 base, with 12 bases between them. The DNA for the CDR3 is TGTGCCACCAGCAGGGGGAGGGGGGTTAACTATGGCTACACCTTC. Protein product: CATSRGRGVNYGYTF.

The CDR3 protein is CATSDPASRGLDTDTQYF. The CDR3 DNA follows: TGTGCCACCAGTGATCCAGCAAGTAGGGGATTAGACACAGATACGCAGTATTTT. The rearrangement joins TRBV24-1 to TRBJ2-3; possible D gene TRBD1, 5 bases. This CDR3 contains 18 residues. The germline V gene has CDR1 KGHDR and CDR2 SFDVKD. Trimming removed 3 bases from V and 2 bases from J, with 20 bases in between.

V gene TRBV2 combines with J gene TRBJ2-1; 9 bases are shared with TRBD2. From germline, CDR1 is SNHLY and CDR2 FYNNEI. After removal of 7 bases from V and 9 bases from J, the junction contained 16 bases not matched to a gene. The CDR3 consists of 16 residues. The chain's CDR3 is CASTERGLAGPGEQFF. CDR3 DNA sequence: TGTGCCAGCACAGAAAGGGGTCTAGCGGGGCCAGGTGAGCAGTTCTTC.

CDR3 in amino acids: CASSSGTQQETQYF. Here the CDR3 DNA reads TGTGCCAGCAGCTCCGGGACACAACAAGAGACCCAGTACTTC. The chain links TRBV5-4 to TRBJ2-5; D perhaps matches TRBD1 (6 bases). This CDR3 has 14 amino acids. Trimming left V 3 bases short and J 2 bases short, with 11 bases between. CDR1 SGHNT and CDR2 YYREEE come from the germline V gene (reference sequence).